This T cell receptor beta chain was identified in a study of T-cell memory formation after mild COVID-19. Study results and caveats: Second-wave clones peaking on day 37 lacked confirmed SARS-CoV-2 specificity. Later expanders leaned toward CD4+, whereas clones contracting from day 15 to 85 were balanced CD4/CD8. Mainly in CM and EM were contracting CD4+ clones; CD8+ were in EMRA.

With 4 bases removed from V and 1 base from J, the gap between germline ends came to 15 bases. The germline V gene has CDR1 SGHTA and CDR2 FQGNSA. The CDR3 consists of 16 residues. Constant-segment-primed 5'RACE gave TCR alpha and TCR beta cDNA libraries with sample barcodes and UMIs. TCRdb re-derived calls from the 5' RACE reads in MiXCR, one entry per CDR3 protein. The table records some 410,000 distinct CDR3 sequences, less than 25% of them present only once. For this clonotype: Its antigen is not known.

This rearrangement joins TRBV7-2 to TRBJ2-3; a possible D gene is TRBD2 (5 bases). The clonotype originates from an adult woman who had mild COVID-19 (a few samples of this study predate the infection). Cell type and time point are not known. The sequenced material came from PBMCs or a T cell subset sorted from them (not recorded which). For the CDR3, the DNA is TGTGCCAGCAGCTCTCAAGTGAATAGCGGCACAGATACGCAGTATTTT. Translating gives CASSSQVNSGTDTQYF.